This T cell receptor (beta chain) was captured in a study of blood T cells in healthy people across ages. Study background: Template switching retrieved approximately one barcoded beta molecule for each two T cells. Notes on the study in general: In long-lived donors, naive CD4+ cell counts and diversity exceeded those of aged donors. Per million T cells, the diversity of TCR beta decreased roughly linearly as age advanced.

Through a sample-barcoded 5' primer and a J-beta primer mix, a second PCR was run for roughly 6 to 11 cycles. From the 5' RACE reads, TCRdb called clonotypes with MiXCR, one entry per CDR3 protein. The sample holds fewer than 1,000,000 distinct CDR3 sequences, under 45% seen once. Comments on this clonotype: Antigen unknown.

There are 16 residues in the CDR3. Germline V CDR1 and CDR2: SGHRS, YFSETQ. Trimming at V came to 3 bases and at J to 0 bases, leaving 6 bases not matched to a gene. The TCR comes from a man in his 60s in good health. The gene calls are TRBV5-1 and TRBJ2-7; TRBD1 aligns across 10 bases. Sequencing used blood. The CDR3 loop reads CASSSGQGVFSYEQYF. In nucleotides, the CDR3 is TGCGCCAGCAGCTCCGGACAGGGGGTATTCTCCTACGAGCAGTACTTC.